The following is a T cell receptor (beta chain) sequence with its context. This entry comes from a study of blood T cell repertoires in COVID-19. Across the whole study: The United States, Italy and Spain were the sources of the acute and convalescent COVID-19 samples. PBMCs, B-cell-depleted T cells, or T cells were the source of the cDNA or gDNA that made up the material.

The V gene's germline CDR1 is SEHNR and CDR2 FQNEAQ (reference sequence). The CDR3 contains 16 residues. The V end was cut by 8 bases, the J end by 6 bases, with 23 bases between. TCRdb's copy holds only in-frame clones and misses some; the assay was immunoSEQ multiplex PCR. The table includes 250,000 to 350,000 clones, about 87% detected once. The sample taken for sequencing was PBMCs or T cells enriched from blood (not recorded which). This TCR came from a woman aged 45 to 65 who had recovered from COVID-19. J is TRBJ2-1 and V is TRBV7-9; a possible D gene is TRBD2 (6 bases). CDR3 sequence reads: CASAGQALLRGNEQFF. CDR3 in DNA: TGTGCCAGCGCGGGGCAGGCCCTCTTACGTGGCAATGAGCAGTTCTTC.